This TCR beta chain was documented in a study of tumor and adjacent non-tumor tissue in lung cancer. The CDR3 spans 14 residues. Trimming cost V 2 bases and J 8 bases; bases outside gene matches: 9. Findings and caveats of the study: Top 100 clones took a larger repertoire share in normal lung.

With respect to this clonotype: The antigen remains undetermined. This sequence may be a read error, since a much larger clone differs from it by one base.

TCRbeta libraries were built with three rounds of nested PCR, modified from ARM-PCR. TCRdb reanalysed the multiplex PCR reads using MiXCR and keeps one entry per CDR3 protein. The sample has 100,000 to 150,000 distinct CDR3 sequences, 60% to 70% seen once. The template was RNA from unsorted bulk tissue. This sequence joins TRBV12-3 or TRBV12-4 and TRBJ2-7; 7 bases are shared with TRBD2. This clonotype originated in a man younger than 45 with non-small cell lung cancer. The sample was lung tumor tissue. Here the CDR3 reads CASSLYGTTYKQYF. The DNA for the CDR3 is TGTGCCAGCAGTTTATACGGGACTACTTACAAGCAGTACTTC.